This note documents a single T cell receptor (beta chain) sequence. What it binds is unknown. The source of the sample is a study of shared clonotypes between healthy human individuals. General observations from the study: Between a handful of donors, naive CD4 clonotypes were shared at a level of around 5.1%. Naive subsets tended to show greater estimated richness than memory subsets.

Germline V gives CDR1 SGDLS, CDR2 YYNGEE. The V and J ends lost 3 bases and 6 bases respectively, with 9 bases between them. The CDR3 spans 12 residues. Clones were read by immunoSEQ multiplex PCR, and TCRdb kept only the in-frame ones, dropping some. The table shows under 600,000 clones, with about 96% occurring only once. The origin of this receptor is a woman in her twenties or thirties in good health. The sample taken for sequencing was naive CD4+ T cells sorted from blood. Subset of the sample: CD45RA+ positively selected. V is TRBV9 and J is TRBJ1-1; D is unresolved. The CDR3 sequence: CASSALSAEAFF. The CDR3 bases are TGTGCCAGCAGCGCGCTTAGCGCTGAAGCTTTCTTT.